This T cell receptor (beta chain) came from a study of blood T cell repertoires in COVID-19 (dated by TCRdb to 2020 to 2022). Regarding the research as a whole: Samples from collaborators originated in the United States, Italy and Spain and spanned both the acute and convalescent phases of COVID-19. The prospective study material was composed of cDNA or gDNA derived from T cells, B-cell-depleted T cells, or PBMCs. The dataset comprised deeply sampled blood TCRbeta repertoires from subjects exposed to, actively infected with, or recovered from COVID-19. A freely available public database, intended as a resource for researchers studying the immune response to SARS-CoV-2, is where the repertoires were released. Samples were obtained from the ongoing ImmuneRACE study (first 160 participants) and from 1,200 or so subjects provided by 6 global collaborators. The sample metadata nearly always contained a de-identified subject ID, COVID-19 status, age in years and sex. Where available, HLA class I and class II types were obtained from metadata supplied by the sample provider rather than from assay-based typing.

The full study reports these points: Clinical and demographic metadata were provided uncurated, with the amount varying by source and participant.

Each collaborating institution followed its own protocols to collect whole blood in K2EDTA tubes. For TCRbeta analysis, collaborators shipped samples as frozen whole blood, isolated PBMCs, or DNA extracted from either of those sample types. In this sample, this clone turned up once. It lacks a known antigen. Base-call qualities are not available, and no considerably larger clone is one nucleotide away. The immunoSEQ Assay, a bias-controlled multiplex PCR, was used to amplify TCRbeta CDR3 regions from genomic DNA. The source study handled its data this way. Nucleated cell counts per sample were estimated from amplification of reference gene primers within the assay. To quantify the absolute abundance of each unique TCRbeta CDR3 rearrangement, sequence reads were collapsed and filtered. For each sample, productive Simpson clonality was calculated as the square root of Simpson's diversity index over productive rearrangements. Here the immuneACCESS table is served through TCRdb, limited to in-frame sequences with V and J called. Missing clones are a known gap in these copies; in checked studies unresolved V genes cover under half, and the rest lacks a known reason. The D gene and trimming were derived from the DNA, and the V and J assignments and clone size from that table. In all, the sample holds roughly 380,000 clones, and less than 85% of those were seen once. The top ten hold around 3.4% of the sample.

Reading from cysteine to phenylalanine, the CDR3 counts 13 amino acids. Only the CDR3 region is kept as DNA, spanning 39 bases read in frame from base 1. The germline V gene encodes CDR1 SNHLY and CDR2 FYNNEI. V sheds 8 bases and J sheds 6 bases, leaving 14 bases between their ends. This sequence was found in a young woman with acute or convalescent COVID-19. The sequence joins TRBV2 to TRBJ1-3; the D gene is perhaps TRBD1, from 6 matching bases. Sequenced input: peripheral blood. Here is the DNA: TGTGCCAGCTCCCCGGACAGTTTAAACACCATATATTTT. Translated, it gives CASSPDSLNTIYF.